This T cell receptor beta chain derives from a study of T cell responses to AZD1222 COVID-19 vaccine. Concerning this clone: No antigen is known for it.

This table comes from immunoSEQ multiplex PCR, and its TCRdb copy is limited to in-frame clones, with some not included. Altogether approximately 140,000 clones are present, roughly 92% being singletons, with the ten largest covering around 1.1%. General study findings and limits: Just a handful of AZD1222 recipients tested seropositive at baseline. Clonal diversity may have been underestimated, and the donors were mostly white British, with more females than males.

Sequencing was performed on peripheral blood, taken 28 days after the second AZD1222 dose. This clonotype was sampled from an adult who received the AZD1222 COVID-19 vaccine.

In DNA, the CDR3 is TGTGCCTTTGACTTGCTACTTAAAAATGAGCAGTTCTTC. Its protein product is CAFDLLLKNEQFF. J is TRBJ2-1 and V is TRBV30, with D unresolved. Germline values: CDR1 GTSNPN, CDR2 SVGIG (reference sequence). V gave up 7 bases and J gave up 7 bases, with 17 bases separating them. The CDR3 covers 13 residues.